This paragraph covers one T cell receptor beta chain sequence. What it binds is unknown. One entry per CDR3 protein results from TCRdb running MiXCR on the 5' RACE reads. The sample lists 11,000 or so distinct CDR3 sequences, roughly 43% occurring once. This record comes from a study of T cell repertoires and leukemia-associated antigens. Whole-study context: Samples yielded about 3 to 5.0 million effective reads each, over 15 million overall. General study findings and limits: Vbeta, Jbeta, VDJ rearrangement and unique CDR3 counts did not differ significantly across four groups. Specificity and function of the expanded clones need further investigation.

Without fetal bovine serum, CD3+ T cells were rested overnight. The CDR3 is 12 amino acids. V lost 3 bases to trimming and J lost 13 bases; unmatched junction nucleotides: 9. The germline V gene has CDR1 SQVTM and CDR2 ANQGSEA. This TCR was sampled from a female donor in good health. The V gene is TRBV29-1, the J gene TRBJ2-4; 7 nucleotides match TRBD2. Sequences were obtained from CD3+ T cells sorted from blood and cultured. CDR3 sequence: CSVERVNGGQYF. The DNA for the CDR3 is TGCAGCGTTGAGAGGGTCAACGGGGGGCAGTACTTC.